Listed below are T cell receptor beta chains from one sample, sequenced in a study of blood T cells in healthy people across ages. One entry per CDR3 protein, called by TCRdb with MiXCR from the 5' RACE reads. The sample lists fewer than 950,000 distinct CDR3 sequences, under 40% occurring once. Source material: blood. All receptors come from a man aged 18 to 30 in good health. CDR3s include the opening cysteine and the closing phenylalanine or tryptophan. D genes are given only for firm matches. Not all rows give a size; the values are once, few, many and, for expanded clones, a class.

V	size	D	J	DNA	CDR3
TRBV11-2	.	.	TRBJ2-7	TGTGCCAGCAGGTTGGACAGCCCCTCCTACGAGCAGTACTTC	CASRLDSPSYEQYF
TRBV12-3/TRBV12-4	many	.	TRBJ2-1	TGTGCCAGCAGTTTTCCCTCAGGGGCTAATGAGCAGTTCTTC	CASSFPSGANEQFF
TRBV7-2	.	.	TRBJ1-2	TGTGCCAGCAGCTTAAACTCAGGGGAATTGGGCTACACCTTC	CASSLNSGELGYTF
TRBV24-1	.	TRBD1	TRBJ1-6	TGTGCCACCAGTGATTTTAGTGGGACAGGGAATTCACCCCTCCACTTT	CATSDFSGTGNSPLHF
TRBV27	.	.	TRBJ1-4	TGTGCCAGCGGATACCTTTCAACTAATGAAAAACTGTTTTTT	CASGYLSTNEKLFF
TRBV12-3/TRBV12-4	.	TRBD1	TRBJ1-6	TGTGCCAGCAGTTTACTGACAGGGGGCAATAATTCACCCCTCCACTTT	CASSLLTGGNNSPLHF
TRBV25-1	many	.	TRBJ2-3	TGTGCCAGCAGCGACAGTCCCTTTAGCACAGATACGCAGTATTTT	CASSDSPFSTDTQYF
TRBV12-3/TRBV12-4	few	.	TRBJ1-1	TGTGCCAGCAACCCTGGACGGACTGAAGCTTTCTTT	CASNPGRTEAFF
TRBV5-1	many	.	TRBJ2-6	TGCGCCAGCAGACCGAGCTCTGGGGCCAACGTCCTGACTTTC	CASRPSSGANVLTF
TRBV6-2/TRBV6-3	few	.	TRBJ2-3	TGTGCCAGCAGTGACCAAGCGACCTCAGATACGCAGTATTTT	CASSDQATSDTQYF
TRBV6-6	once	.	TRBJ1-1	TGTGCCAGCAGTTATACTTTGGTGAACACTGAAGCTTTCTTT	CASSYTLVNTEAFF
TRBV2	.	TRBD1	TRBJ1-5	TGTGCCAGCCAGGGGGAGACAGGGGGACAGCCCCAGCATTTT	CASQGETGGQPQHF
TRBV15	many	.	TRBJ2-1	TGTGCCACTAAAACGGCCGCCTCCTACAATGAGCAGTTCTTC	CATKTAASYNEQFF
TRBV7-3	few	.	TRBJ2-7	TGTGCCAGCAGTAGCAGCCCGGGACCCGGCTACGAGCAGTACTTC	CASSSSPGPGYEQYF
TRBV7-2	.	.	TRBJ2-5	TGTGTCAGCAGCTTAAACGGGGGCGGGACCTCCCAAGAGACCCAGTACTTC	CVSSLNGGGTSQETQYF
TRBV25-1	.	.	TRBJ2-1	TGTGCCAGCAGTGATATGACCGGGACGAGGGAGTTCTTC	CASSDMTGTREFF
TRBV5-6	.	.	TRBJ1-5	TGTGCCAGCTCCGCTGGACAGTTCAATCAGCCCCAGCATTTT	CASSAGQFNQPQHF
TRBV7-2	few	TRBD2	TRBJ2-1	TGTGCCAGCAGCTTAGCACCAGAGCGGGGTCATGAGCAGTTCTTC	CASSLAPERGHEQFF
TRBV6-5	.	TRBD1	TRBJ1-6	TGTGTTAGCAGTTATCTGACACCGGGACAGGGTGGCTATAATTCACCCCTCCACTTT	CVSSYLTPGQGGYNSPLHF
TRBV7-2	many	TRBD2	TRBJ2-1	TGTGCCAGCAGCTCCTCTAGCGGGGGTCAGGGGTTCTTC	CASSSSSGGQGFF
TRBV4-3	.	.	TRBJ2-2	TGCGCCAGCAGCCAAGGATCCCCAGGGCTCGGGGAGCTGTTTTTT	CASSQGSPGLGELFF
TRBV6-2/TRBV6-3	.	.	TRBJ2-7	TGTGCCAGCAGTTACAGCGGCTACACCTACAATGAGCAGTACTTC	CASSYSGYTYNEQYF
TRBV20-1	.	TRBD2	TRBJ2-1	TGCAGTGCTAGGATTCCAGCGGGGGCGAATGAGCAGTTCTTC	CSARIPAGANEQFF
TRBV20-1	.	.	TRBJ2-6	TGCAGTGCCCTCAAAGGGGAGATTGGGGCCAACGTCCTGACTTTC	CSALKGEIGANVLTF
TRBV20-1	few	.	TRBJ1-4	TGCAGTGCTAGAGATTTCGTGGGGACTAATGAAAAACTGTTTTTT	CSARDFVGTNEKLFF
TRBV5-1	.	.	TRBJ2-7	TGCGCCAGCAGCTTGAGGGTAGAAGGCGAGCAGTACTTC	CASSLRVEGEQYF
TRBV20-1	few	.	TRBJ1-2	TGCAGTGCTAGAGATCGGAGCAGGGCGCATGGCTATGGCTACACCTTC	CSARDRSRAHGYGYTF
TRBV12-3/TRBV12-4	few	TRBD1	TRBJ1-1	TGTGCCAGTAACCCGGGACAGCTGGTCGGCACTGAAGCTTTCTTT	CASNPGQLVGTEAFF